The subject of this entry is one T cell receptor (beta chain). Trimming took 2 bases from V and 7 from J, leaving 12 bases between them. This CDR3 spans 14 amino acids. CDR1 is LGHNA, CDR2 YNFKEQ, per germline. TCRdb's copy holds only in-frame clones and misses some; the assay was immunoSEQ multiplex PCR. The table shows 130,000 or so clones, with approximately 92% occurring only once. This sample was taken from a study of control samples from healthy donors and cancer patients. The V gene is TRBV4-2, the J gene TRBJ1-3; D gene unclear. The sequenced sample consisted of blood. This clonotype was sampled from a man aged 18 to 30 in good health. The CDR3 sequence: CASSQRVEVNTIYF. The CDR3 DNA is TGTGCCAGCAGCCAAAGAGTGGAGGTCAACACCATATATTTT.